Shown below are 26 T cell receptor beta chains from a single sample sequenced in a study of human T cells and chemical hapten exposure. Total RNA was isolated from unfractionated whole blood. TCRdb analysed the 5' RACE reads with MiXCR anew, one entry per CDR3 protein. The repertoire holds 100,000 to 120,000 distinct CDR3 sequences, with roughly 19% as singletons. These receptors were taken from a human donor in good health.

The chain is built from TRBV28 and TRBJ2-7; the match to TRBD2 covers 8 bases. The germline V gene encodes CDR1 MDHEN and CDR2 SYDVKM. This CDR3 spans 15 amino acids. V dropped 1 base and J dropped 0; count of bases not matched to a gene: 2. The CDR3 region is CASSLSGRASYEQYF. CDR3 nucleotides: TGTGCCAGCAGTTTATCCGGGAGGGCCTCCTACGAGCAGTACTTC.

At least ten counts were recorded for this clonotype. V gene TRBV7-3 combines with J gene TRBJ1-3; no firm D call. CDR1 and CDR2 (germline): SGHTA, FQGTGA. V was cut by 5 bases and J by 0 bases, with 11 bases left in between. CDR3 length: 15 residues. For the CDR3, the DNA is TGTGCCAGCAGCCCGGGGAAGGGCTCTGGAAACACCATATATTTT. Translating it yields CASSPGKGSGNTIYF.

The V call is TRBV29-1, the J call TRBJ2-7, with TRBD1 matching over 8 bases. The CDR3 is made up of 12 amino acids. CDR1 is SQVTM and CDR2 is ANQGSEA in the germline V gene. Losses at the gene ends were 4 bases for V and 6 bases for J; bases not matched to a gene: 5. In DNA, the CDR3 is TGCAGCGTTGCGCACAGGGGGGCCGAGCAGTACTTC. It encodes CSVAHRGAEQYF.

This sequence joins TRBV29-1 and TRBJ2-5; a possible D gene is TRBD2 (6 bases). V was pared by 3 bases and J by 5 bases, with 10 bases between. The CDR3 extends over 12 amino acids. The germline V gene encodes CDR1 SQVTM and CDR2 ANQGSEA. The CDR3 region is CSVDYGGETQYF. CDR3 DNA sequence: TGCAGCGTTGATTACGGAGGGGAGACCCAGTACTTC.

The rearrangement links TRBV5-8 to TRBJ2-7; a possible D gene is TRBD1 (5 bases). The CDR3 spans 15 residues. Between the trimmed V and J ends, which lost 4 bases and 4 bases, there was a span of 18 bases. Germline CDR1 reads SGHTS; CDR2 reads YDEGEE. The CDR3 region is CASSPRYRSKYEQYF. CDR3 DNA sequence: TGTGCCAGCAGCCCCCGGTACAGGTCGAAGTACGAGCAGTACTTC.

The chain couples TRBV7-2 to TRBJ2-3, with D unclear. The CDR3 totals 16 residues. Germline CDR1 reads SGHTA; CDR2 reads FQGNSA. V dropped 5 bases and J dropped 2 bases, with 17 bases sitting between them. CDR3 residues: CASSPPPARYTDTQYF. The CDR3 DNA follows: TGTGCCAGCAGCCCCCCCCCAGCGCGGTACACAGATACGCAGTATTTT.

This clonotype was observed a handful of times. This rearrangement joins TRBV28 to TRBJ2-7; a possible D gene is TRBD2 (6 bases). This CDR3 is 14 amino acids long. Trimming left V 3 bases short and J 2 bases short, with 11 bases between. Germline V gives CDR1 MDHEN, CDR2 SYDVKM. The CDR3 sequence is CASSLEGPTYEQYF. The CDR3 DNA reads TGTGCCAGCAGTTTGGAGGGCCCCACCTACGAGCAGTACTTC. Full variable domain (rest looked up from reference TRBV28 and TRBJ2-7): DVKVTQSSRYLVKRTGEKVFLECVQDMDHENMFWYRQDPGLGLRLIYFSYDVKMKEKGDIPEGYSVSREKKERFSLILESASTNQTSMYLCASSLEGPTYEQYFGPGTRLTVT.

This clonotype was detected a few times. The V and J genes are TRBV4-1 and TRBJ2-4; maybe TRBD2 (7 bases). Germline V lookup: CDR1 MGHRA, CDR2 YSYEKL. CDR3 length: 14 amino acids. The V gene lost 7 bases and the J gene lost 6 bases, with 16 bases spanning the gap. CDR3 nucleotides: TGCGCCAGCACCCCGCTAGGGGGGGGAAACATTCAGTACTTC. It codes for CASTPLGGGNIQYF.

In this sample, this clonotype turned up a few times. The V call is TRBV27, the J call TRBJ2-2; D is possibly TRBD2 (6 bases). CDR1 MNHEY and CDR2 SMNVEV come from the germline V gene (reference sequence). The CDR3 covers 16 residues. V was shortened by 3 bases and J by 7 bases, with 18 bases between the two germline ends. The CDR3 protein is CASSFGLRPGSGELFF. CDR3 nucleotide sequence: TGTGCCAGCAGTTTTGGGCTCCGCCCCGGGAGCGGGGAGCTGTTTTTT.

This clonotype was picked up a small number of times. CDR3 sequence: CASSATGSKYF. CDR3 nucleotide sequence: TGTGCCAGCAGCGCTACCGGGAGCAAATACTTC. The J gene is TRBJ2-5, the V gene TRBV7-8, with D tentatively TRBD2 (6 bases). The germline V gene has CDR1 SGHVS and CDR2 FQNEAQ. Trimming pared 5 bases from V and 14 bases from J, leaving 15 bases between. The CDR3 is 11 amino acids.

The chain couples TRBV28 to TRBJ1-2; 8 nucleotides line up with TRBD1. With V trimmed by 1 base and J by 0 bases, 13 bases remained unmatched. The CDR3 runs to 19 residues. Germline V gene lookup returns CDR1 MDHEN and CDR2 SYDVKM. The CDR3, as DNA: TGTGCCAGCAGTTTATTCCCCTGGGGACAGGAAAGACCTAACTATGGCTACACCTTC. Protein sequence: CASSLFPWGQERPNYGYTF.

This clonotype showed up just a few times. The chain has TRBV7-9 and TRBJ1-2; D is undetermined. The CDR3 is made up of 13 amino acids. Germline assignment: CDR1 SEHNR and CDR2 FQNEAQ (reference sequence). With 1 base removed from V and 0 bases from J, the gap between germline ends came to 3 bases. CDR3 sequence (DNA): TGTGCCAGCAGCTTAGAACCTAACTATGGCTACACCTTC. As protein: CASSLEPNYGYTF.

The V call is TRBV7-2, the J call TRBJ2-3; tentative D call: TRBD2 (5 bases). Germline CDR1 reads SGHTA; CDR2 reads FQGNSA. The CDR3 has 15 residues. V was trimmed by 1 base and J by 2 bases, leaving 10 bases between them. This CDR3 is CASSLVRVFTDTQYF. CDR3 nucleotide sequence: TGTGCCAGCAGCTTAGTGAGGGTCTTCACAGATACGCAGTATTTT.

The rearrangement links TRBV3-1 to TRBJ2-7, with TRBD2 matching over 8 bases. Germline V CDR1 and CDR2: LGHDT, YNNKEL (reference sequence). CDR3 length: 16 residues. V shed 0 bases and J 4 bases; nucleotides not matched to a gene: 8. The CDR3 region is CASSQESAGVSYEQYF. CDR3 nucleotides: TGTGCCAGCAGCCAAGAGTCAGCGGGAGTATCTTACGAGCAGTACTTC.

The rearrangement links TRBV28 to TRBJ2-3, with D possibly matching TRBD2 (6 bases). V was clipped by 6 bases and J by 6 bases, with 16 bases between them. The CDR3 is made up of 14 amino acids. Per germline, CDR1 MDHEN and CDR2 SYDVKM. CDR3 in amino acids: CASRPSGVSDTQYF. In nucleotides, the CDR3 is TGTGCCAGCAGACCGTCGGGAGTTTCGGATACGCAGTATTTT.

This clonotype was found a few times. This chain uses TRBV5-1 with TRBJ1-4; a weak D match, TRBD1 (6 bases). Germline CDR1 SGHRS, CDR2 YFSETQ. The CDR3 sequence is 13 residues long. Deletions cut 5 bases from V and 8 bases from J, with 13 bases between. The CDR3 DNA follows: TGCGCCAGCAGTCGGGGGGCACAGGAAAAACTGTTTTTT. Protein: CASSRGAQEKLFF.

The chain uses TRBV14 and TRBJ2-3, with a possible D match to TRBD1 (5 bases). V was clipped by 4 bases and J by 10 bases, with 15 bases between them. The CDR3 covers 13 residues. The V gene's germline CDR1 is SGHDN and CDR2 FVKESK. CDR3 protein: CASSPFDSTPQYF. The CDR3 region has the DNA TGTGCCAGCAGCCCTTTCGACAGTACCCCGCAGTATTTT.

This clonotype was observed a handful of times. V is TRBV29-1 and J is TRBJ1-1, with TRBD1 matching 7 bases. CDR3 size: 12 residues. The V segment lost 6 bases and the J segment 0 bases; nucleotides outside the gene matches: 1. Germline CDR1 reads SQVTM; CDR2 reads ANQGSEA. The CDR3 bases are TGCAGCGTAGGACAGGTGAACACTGAAGCTTTCTTT. Protein sequence: CSVGQVNTEAFF.

The V call is TRBV15, the J call TRBJ1-5; 8 bases are a match to TRBD1. V lost 0 bases, J lost 2 bases, and 3 bases stayed unmatched. CDR1 is LNHNV, CDR2 YYDKDF, per germline (reference sequence). This CDR3 has 16 residues. The DNA of the CDR3 is TGTGCCACCAGCAGAGATTCGGACAGGGGCAATCAGCCCCAGCATTTT. Amino acid sequence: CATSRDSDRGNQPQHF.

This clonotype was picked up a small number of times. CDR3 protein: CATRPDDRSDTEAFF. DNA of the CDR3: TGTGCCACCAGGCCCGATGACAGGAGCGACACTGAAGCTTTCTTT. The chain links TRBV24-1 to TRBJ1-1; possible D gene TRBD1, 6 bases. Trimming shortened V by 7 bases and J by 3 bases, and 17 bases separated the two germline ends. There are 15 residues in the CDR3. Germline CDR1 reads KGHDR; CDR2 reads SFDVKD.

This clonotype was found a few times. CDR3 nucleotide sequence: TGTGCCATCAGCCTTACATCGGACAGGGTAATGAACACTGAAGCTTTCTTT. Residues: CAISLTSDRVMNTEAFF. The chain uses TRBV10-3 and TRBJ1-1; 8 bases agree with TRBD1. The CDR3 is made up of 17 amino acids. V gave up 6 bases and J gave up 0 bases; unmatched junction bases: 12. Per the germline V gene, CDR1 is ENHRY and CDR2 is SYGVKD.

The V gene is TRBV27, the J gene TRBJ1-2, with 8 positions matching TRBD1. The CDR3 is 16 amino acids. The trim removed 5 bases at V and 0 bases at J, leaving 8 bases unmatched. Germline CDR1 MNHEY, CDR2 SMNVEV (reference sequence). CDR3 sequence (DNA): TGTGCCAGCAGTCTCAGACAGGGGAGGGCTAACTATGGCTACACCTTC. It codes for CASSLRQGRANYGYTF.

This clonotype was counted a few times. J is TRBJ2-3 and V is TRBV6-6; maybe TRBD2 (6 bases). Trimming cost V 4 bases and J 1 base, with 12 bases left between them. CDR3 size: 15 residues. CDR1 is MNHNY and CDR2 is SVGAGI in the germline V gene (reference sequence). The CDR3 region is CASSSSGTGTDTQYF. CDR3 coding DNA: TGTGCCAGCAGTTCATCCGGGACTGGCACAGATACGCAGTATTTT.

This chain joins TRBV5-1 and TRBJ2-7; 9 positions match TRBD1. Germline loops: CDR1 SGHRS, CDR2 YFSETQ. After removal of 4 bases from V and 5 bases from J, the junction contained 7 bases not matched to a gene. This CDR3 contains 14 residues. CDR3 coding DNA: TGCGCCAGCAGCATGGGACAGGGTTTCGACGAGCAGTACTTC. The encoded protein is CASSMGQGFDEQYF.

The chain links TRBV30 to TRBJ2-3; 7 bases agree with TRBD2. The V gene end was trimmed by 0 bases and the J gene end by 3 bases; junction bases not matched to a gene: 6. Germline V gene data show CDR1 as GTSNPN and CDR2 as SVGIG (reference sequence). There are 15 residues in the CDR3. In nucleotides, the CDR3 is TGTGCCTGGAGTGTAGGGGCGGGAGTGACAGATACGCAGTATTTT. Residues: CAWSVGAGVTDTQYF.

There are a few counts of this clonotype. The rearrangement links TRBV28 to TRBJ2-1; 8 bases line up with TRBD2. The V gene end was trimmed by 8 bases and the J gene end by 6 bases; junction bases not matched to a gene: 9. There are 14 residues in the CDR3. Germline CDR1 MDHEN, CDR2 SYDVKM. CDR3 DNA: TGTGCCAGCGGGGTAGCGGGATATAGCAATGAGCAGTTCTTC. Translated, it gives CASGVAGYSNEQFF.